The 24 T cell receptor beta chains reported below all come from one sample, sequenced in a study of blood T cells in healthy people across ages. The second PCR ran roughly 7 to 12 cycles with a sample-barcoded 5' primer and J-beta primers. TCRdb reprocessed the 5' RACE reads with MiXCR, giving one entry per CDR3 protein. Among about 1.4 million distinct CDR3 sequences listed, roughly 64% were seen once. Sequencing was carried out using blood. The receptors stem from a man between 18 and 35 years old in good health.

This chain uses TRBV6-5 with TRBJ1-1; D perhaps matches TRBD1 (5 bases). CDR3 length: 15 amino acids. CDR1 is MNHEY, CDR2 SVGAGI, per germline. V was pared by 8 bases and J by 8 bases, with 24 bases between. The CDR3 region is CASLRDLRRGAEAFF. CDR3 nucleotide sequence: TGTGCCAGCTTGCGGGACCTGCGGAGGGGCGCCGAAGCTTTCTTT.

This sequence joins TRBV20-1 and TRBJ2-1; the match to TRBD2 covers 8 bases. After removal of 7 bases from V and 7 bases from J, the junction contained 3 bases not matched to a gene. The CDR3 sequence is 11 residues long. The germline V gene has CDR1 DFQATT and CDR2 SNEGSKA (reference sequence). The CDR3 is CSGTSRNEQFF. CDR3 in DNA: TGCAGTGGGACTAGCAGAAATGAGCAGTTCTTC.

The chain is built from TRBV28 and TRBJ2-5, with 11 bases fitting TRBD1. The DNA end lines up better with TRBJ2-7; the J call may be wrong. In germline, CDR1 is MDHEN, CDR2 SYDVKM. The length of the CDR3 is 14 residues. The CDR3 loop is CASSVGQGGNEQYF. In DNA form, the CDR3 reads TGTGCCAGCAGTGTGGGACAGGGGGGGAACGAGCAGTACTTC.

This chain joins TRBV4-1 and TRBJ2-3, with D tentatively TRBD1 (6 bases). V dropped 0 bases and J dropped 4 bases, with 14 bases sitting between them. CDR1 is MGHRA and CDR2 is YSYEKL in the germline V gene. This CDR3 comprises 16 residues. For the CDR3, the DNA is TGCGCCAGCAGCCAAGAGAGGGGGTTAGGCGCAGATACGCAGTATTTT. This sequence encodes CASSQERGLGADTQYF.

The chain has TRBV7-9 and TRBJ2-1, with TRBD2 matching over 8 bases. The CDR3 covers 16 residues. V shed 0 bases and J 5 bases; nucleotides not matched to a gene: 6. Germline loops: CDR1 SEHNR, CDR2 FQNEAQ (reference sequence). CDR3 residues: CASSLALREDHNEQFF. CDR3 bases: TGTGCCAGCAGCTTAGCTTTGCGGGAGGACCACAATGAGCAGTTCTTC.

This clonotype was observed a handful of times. V is TRBV6-2 or TRBV6-3 and J is TRBJ2-3; tentatively, D is TRBD2 (5 bases). Germline CDR1 reads MNHEY; CDR2 reads SVGEGT. The CDR3 contains 13 residues. Trimming cost V 2 bases and J 4 bases, with 7 bases left between them. CDR3 in DNA: TGTGCCAGCAGTTACCACGGGGCAGATACGCAGTATTTT. Amino acids: CASSYHGADTQYF.

The V and J genes are TRBV7-9 and TRBJ2-1; TRBD2 agrees at 8 bases. The CDR3 runs to 15 residues. With V trimmed by 0 bases and J by 4 bases, 2 bases remained unmatched. Germline CDR1 is SEHNR and CDR2 is FQNEAQ (reference sequence). This CDR3 reads CASSLATSAYNEQFF. CDR3 coding DNA: TGTGCCAGCAGCTTAGCGACTAGCGCGTACAATGAGCAGTTCTTC.

The chain combines TRBV19 with TRBJ1-5, with D perhaps matching TRBD1 (6 bases). Trimming left V 0 bases short and J 6 bases short, with 9 bases between. The CDR3 is made up of 14 amino acids. The V gene's germline CDR1 is LNHDA and CDR2 SQIVND (reference sequence). CDR3 DNA: TGTGCCAGTAGTATAGATCGGGGGGCTCAGCCCCAGCATTTT. Amino acid sequence: CASSIDRGAQPQHF.

The rearrangement joins TRBV27 to TRBJ2-7; 7 bases match TRBD2. J gave up 2 bases and V 4 bases, and 5 bases lay outside the gene matches. CDR1 MNHEY and CDR2 SMNVEV come from the germline V gene (reference sequence). CDR3 length: 14 amino acids. This chain's CDR3 is CASSWGGGPYEQYF. CDR3 coding DNA: TGTGCCAGCAGTTGGGGCGGGGGACCCTACGAGCAGTACTTC.

The chain employs TRBV28 and TRBJ2-7; 11 bases agree with TRBD2. Losses at the gene ends were 6 bases for V and 2 bases for J; bases not matched to a gene: 9. Germline V gives CDR1 MDHEN, CDR2 SYDVKM. CDR3 size: 16 residues. CDR3 nucleotide sequence: TGTGCCAGCAGACCGGCACTAGCGGGGGCAACCTACGAGCAGTACTTC. Protein sequence: CASRPALAGATYEQYF.

In the case of this clonotype: A junction boundary mismatches the germline segment, possibly from a read error. J is TRBJ2-3 and V is TRBV2; the D gene is possibly TRBD2 (5 bases). The CDR3 is 11 residues long. Germline assignment: CDR1 SNHLY and CDR2 FYNNEI. In nucleotides, the CDR3 is TGTGCCAGCAGCCACGGGGATAAGCAGTATTTT. Encoded protein: CASSHGDKQYF. Drawing the rest from reference TRBV2 and TRBJ2-3, the complete variable domain is EPEVTQTPSHQVTQMGQEVILRCVPISNHLYFYWYRQILGQKVEFLVSFYNNEISEKSEIFDDQFSVERPDGSNFTLKIRSTKLEDSAMYFCASSHGDKQYFGPGTRLTVL.

The gene calls are TRBV28 and TRBJ2-1, with 9 bases matching TRBD1. Germline V gene lookup returns CDR1 MDHEN and CDR2 SYDVKM. V was pared by 8 bases and J by 2 bases, with 22 bases of the junction left unmatched. The CDR3 runs 20 residues. CDR3 DNA sequence: TGTGCCAGCCAGGGGTTTGGGGGACAGGGAGAGTTAAGGGCCTACAATGAGCAGTTCTTC. The encoded protein is CASQGFGGQGELRAYNEQFF.

This clonotype was seen only a few times. The V call is TRBV7-2, the J call TRBJ2-7; 7 bases match TRBD1. Germline assignment: CDR1 SGHTA and CDR2 FQGNSA. CDR3 length equals 16 residues. V trimming: 1 base; J trimming: 8 bases; junction bases outside the gene matches: 14. CDR3 residues: CASSLVTKGALSQQYF. The CDR3 DNA reads TGTGCCAGCAGCTTAGTGACTAAGGGGGCCCTAAGCCAGCAGTACTTC.

This clonotype was counted between two and nine times. The chain has TRBV28 and TRBJ2-4, with 13 bases identical to TRBD2. The J call may be in error: the DNA end matches TRBJ2-7 better. Germline CDR1 and CDR2: MDHEN and SYDVKM. This CDR3 spans 17 amino acids. The CDR3 reads CASSPSLAGGPQYEQYF. The CDR3 DNA sequence: TGTGCCAGCAGTCCCTCACTAGCGGGGGGGCCCCAATACGAGCAGTACTTC.

The V and J genes are TRBV9 and TRBJ2-2, with 7 bases fitting TRBD1. This CDR3 has 15 residues. CDR1 and CDR2 from the germline V gene are SGDLS and YYNGEE. V lost 1 base to trimming and J lost 7 bases; unmatched junction nucleotides: 7. The CDR3 spells CASSVSGGSGGELFF. The CDR3, as DNA: TGTGCCAGCAGCGTATCAGGGGGATCCGGCGGGGAGCTGTTTTTT.

V is TRBV4-2 and J is TRBJ2-5; TRBD2 aligns across 11 bases. This CDR3 spans 16 amino acids. V gave up 4 bases and J gave up 1 base; unmatched junction bases: 5. Germline loops: CDR1 LGHNA, CDR2 YNFKEQ. The CDR3 DNA reads as TGTGCCAGCAGCCTAAGGACTAGCGGGCCCCAAGAGACCCAGTACTTC. Protein product: CASSLRTSGPQETQYF.

The V call is TRBV12-3 or TRBV12-4, the J call TRBJ1-1; the D is unclear. This CDR3 region has 14 residues. The V end was cut by 3 bases, the J end by 1 base, with 9 bases between. CDR3 region: CASSFGPRNTEAFF. The CDR3, as DNA: TGTGCCAGCAGTTTTGGCCCGCGGAACACTGAAGCTTTCTTT.

This clonotype was seen just once. V and J are TRBV13 and TRBJ2-1; 8 bases align to TRBD2. CDR3 size: 15 residues. Germline trimming cut 5 bases from V and 8 bases from J; bases unmatched to any gene: 11. Per germline, CDR1 PRHDT and CDR2 FYEKMQ (reference sequence). CDR3 bases: TGTGCCAGCAGCCCTGCCGGGACTAGGTACGATGAGCAGTTCTTC. This codes for CASSPAGTRYDEQFF.

This clonotype was seen more than once but under ten times. The V call is TRBV6-4, the J call TRBJ1-2; no firm D call. The CDR3 runs 11 residues. With 6 bases removed from V and 3 bases from J, the gap between germline ends came to 5 bases. Germline CDR1 is MRHNA and CDR2 is SNTAGT. The DNA for the CDR3 is TGTGCCAGCAGCGGATACTATGGCTACACCTTC. Translating it yields CASSGYYGYTF.

The chain recombines TRBV7-2 with TRBJ1-1; weak D call: TRBD1 (5 bases). V was pared by 5 bases and J by 1 base, with 20 bases between. The CDR3 covers 17 residues. CDR1 SGHTA and CDR2 FQGNSA come from the germline V gene. The CDR3 loop reads CASSGRSTGSQNTEAFF. The CDR3 nucleotides read TGTGCCAGCAGCGGTCGGAGTACAGGTTCACAGAACACTGAAGCTTTCTTT.

This chain connects TRBV7-6 to TRBJ2-1, with D perhaps TRBD1 (6 bases). CDR3 size: 17 residues. V gave up 5 bases and J gave up 2 bases, with 19 bases separating them. CDR1 is SGHVS and CDR2 is FNYEAQ in the germline V gene. CDR3 region: CASSLTADRLTYNEQFF. The DNA for the CDR3 is TGTGCCAGCAGCCTTACCGCTGACAGGTTAACCTACAATGAGCAGTTCTTC.

In this sample, this clonotype turned up a few times. This chain connects TRBV20-1 to TRBJ2-3, with D perhaps matching TRBD2 (6 bases). The V gene's germline CDR1 is DFQATT and CDR2 SNEGSKA (reference sequence). V shed 6 bases and J shed 2 bases, with 12 bases lying between them. The CDR3 loop spans 13 amino acids. CDR3 residues: CSAEGGYTDTQYF. CDR3 in DNA: TGCAGTGCGGAGGGCGGTTACACAGATACGCAGTATTTT.

The chain links TRBV28 to TRBJ2-7; weak D call: TRBD2 (6 bases). Germline V CDR1 and CDR2: MDHEN, SYDVKM. Trimming stripped 4 bases from V and 5 bases from J, with 18 bases between. This CDR3 is 15 amino acids long. Written as DNA, the CDR3 is TGTGCCAGCAGTTCAGCGGGTCTCGGATCTCACGAGCAGTACTTC. It specifies CASSSAGLGSHEQYF.

The rearrangement joins TRBV10-3 to TRBJ1-2, with D possibly being TRBD1 (5 bases). CDR1 and CDR2 from the germline V gene are ENHRY and SYGVKD. Trimming cost V 3 bases and J 1 base, with 6 bases left between them. This CDR3 has 13 residues. CDR3 in amino acids: CAISEQVNYGYTF. For the CDR3, the DNA is TGTGCCATCAGTGAACAGGTTAACTATGGCTACACCTTC.